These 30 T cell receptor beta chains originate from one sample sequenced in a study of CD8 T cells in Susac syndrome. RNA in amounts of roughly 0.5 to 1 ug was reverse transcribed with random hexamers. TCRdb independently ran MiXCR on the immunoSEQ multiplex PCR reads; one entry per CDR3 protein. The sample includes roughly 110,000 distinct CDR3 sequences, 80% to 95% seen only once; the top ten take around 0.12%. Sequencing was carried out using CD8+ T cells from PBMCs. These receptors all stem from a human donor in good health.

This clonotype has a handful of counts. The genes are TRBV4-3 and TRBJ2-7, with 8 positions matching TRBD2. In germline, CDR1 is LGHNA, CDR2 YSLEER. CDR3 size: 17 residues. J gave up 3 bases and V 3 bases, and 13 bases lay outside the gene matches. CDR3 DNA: TGCGCCAGCAGCCATCGTCCCGGAAGCGGGAGTCGCTACGAGCAGTACTTC. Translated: CASSHRPGSGSRYEQYF.

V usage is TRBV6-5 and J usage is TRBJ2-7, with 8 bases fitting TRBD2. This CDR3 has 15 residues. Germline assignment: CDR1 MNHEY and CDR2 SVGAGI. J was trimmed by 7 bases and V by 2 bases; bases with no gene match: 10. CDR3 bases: TGTGCCAGCAGTTACGTTGGACTAGCTGCGCGGGAGCAGTACTTC. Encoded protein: CASSYVGLAAREQYF.

The CDR3 spells CASSLAGLAGVSGELFF. CDR3 in DNA: TGTGCCAGCAGCTTAGCTGGACTAGCGGGAGTATCGGGGGAGCTGTTTTTT. The chain uses TRBV7-9 and TRBJ2-2; 13 bases are a match to TRBD2. CDR1 and CDR2 from the germline V gene are SEHNR and FQNEAQ (reference sequence). The CDR3 has 17 amino acids. The V segment lost 0 bases and the J segment 8 bases; nucleotides outside the gene matches: 6.

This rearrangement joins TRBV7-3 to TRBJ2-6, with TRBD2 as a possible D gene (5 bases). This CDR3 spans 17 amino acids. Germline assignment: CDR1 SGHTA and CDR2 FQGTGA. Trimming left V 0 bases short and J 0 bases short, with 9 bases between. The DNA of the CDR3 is TGTGCCAGCAGCTTAACGGGGAGCCTCTCTGGGGCCAACGTCCTGACTTTC. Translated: CASSLTGSLSGANVLTF.

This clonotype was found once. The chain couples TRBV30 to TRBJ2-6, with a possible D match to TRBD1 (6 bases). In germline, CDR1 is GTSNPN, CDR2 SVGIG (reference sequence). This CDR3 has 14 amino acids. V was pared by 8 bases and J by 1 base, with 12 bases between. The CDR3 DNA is TGTGCCGGACAACAGGGATCTGGGGCCAACGTCCTGACTTTC. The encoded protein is CAGQQGSGANVLTF.

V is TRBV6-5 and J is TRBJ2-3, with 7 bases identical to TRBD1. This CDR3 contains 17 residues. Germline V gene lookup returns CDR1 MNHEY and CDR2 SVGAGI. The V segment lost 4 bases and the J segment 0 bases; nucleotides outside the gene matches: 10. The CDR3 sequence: CASSFDRQGPSTDTQYF. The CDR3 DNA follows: TGTGCCAGCAGTTTCGACAGACAGGGCCCTAGCACAGATACGCAGTATTTT.

This CDR3 is CASSQGARKKLFF. CDR3 sequence (DNA): TGTGCCAGCTCACAGGGGGCGAGGAAAAAACTGTTTTTT. The chain is built from TRBV18 and TRBJ1-4, with 7 bases lining up with TRBD1. Germline CDR1 KGHSH, CDR2 LQKENI. Trimming removed 4 bases from V and 9 bases from J; junction bases left unmatched: 5. There are 13 residues in the CDR3. Variable domain in full (rest from reference TRBV18 and TRBJ1-4): NAGVMQNPRHLVRRRGQEARLRCSPMKGHSHVYWYRQLPEEGLKFMVYLQKENIIDESGMPKERFSAEFPKEGPSILRIQQVVRGDSAAYFCASSQGARKKLFFGSGTQLSVL.

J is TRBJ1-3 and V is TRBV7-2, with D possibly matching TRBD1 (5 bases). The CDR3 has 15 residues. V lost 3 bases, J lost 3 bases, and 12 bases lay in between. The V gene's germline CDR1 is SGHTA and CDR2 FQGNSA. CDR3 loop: CASSFLGARGNTIYF. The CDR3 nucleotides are TGTGCCAGCAGCTTTTTAGGGGCGCGTGGAAACACCATATATTTT.

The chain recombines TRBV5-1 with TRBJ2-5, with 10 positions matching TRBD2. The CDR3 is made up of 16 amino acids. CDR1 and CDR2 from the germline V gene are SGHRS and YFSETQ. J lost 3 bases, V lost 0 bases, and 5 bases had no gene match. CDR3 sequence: CASSLGLAGAKETQYF. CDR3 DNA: TGCGCCAGCAGCTTGGGTCTAGCGGGGGCCAAAGAGACCCAGTACTTC.

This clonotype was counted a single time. Written as DNA, the CDR3 is TGTGCCATCAGTGAGGCGCAAGGGGCAGGGCGCACAGATACGCAGTATTTT. Its protein product is CAISEAQGAGRTDTQYF. The genes are TRBV10-3 and TRBJ2-3, with D perhaps matching TRBD1 (5 bases). Germline CDR1 and CDR2: ENHRY and SYGVKD. This CDR3 has 17 amino acids. Between the trimmed V and J ends, which lost 2 bases and 1 base, there was a span of 16 bases.

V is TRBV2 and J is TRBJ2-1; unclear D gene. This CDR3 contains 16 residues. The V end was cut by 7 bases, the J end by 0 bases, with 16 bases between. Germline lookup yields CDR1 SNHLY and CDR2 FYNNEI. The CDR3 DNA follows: TGTGCCAGCAACCCCTCTGGGCGTTTCTCCTACAATGAGCAGTTCTTC. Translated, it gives CASNPSGRFSYNEQFF. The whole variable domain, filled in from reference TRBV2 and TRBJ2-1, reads EPEVTQTPSHQVTQMGQEVILRCVPISNHLYFYWYRQILGQKVEFLVSFYNNEISEKSEIFDDQFSVERPDGSNFTLKIRSTKLEDSAMYFCASNPSGRFSYNEQFFGPGTRLTVL.

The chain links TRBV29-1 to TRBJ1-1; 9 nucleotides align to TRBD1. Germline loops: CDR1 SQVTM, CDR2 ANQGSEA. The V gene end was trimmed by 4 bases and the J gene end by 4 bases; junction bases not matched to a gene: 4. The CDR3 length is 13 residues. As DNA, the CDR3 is TGCAGCGTTGGGGGGACAGGGACCACTGAAGCTTTCTTT. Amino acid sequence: CSVGGTGTTEAFF.

CDR3 nucleotide sequence: TGTGCCAGCAGCTTTTTTCTAAGCGGGGACTACGAGCAGTACTTC. Amino acid sequence: CASSFFLSGDYEQYF. The chain has TRBV7-6 and TRBJ2-7; 7 positions agree with TRBD2. V shed 3 bases, J shed 3 bases, and the junction held 8 bases outside the gene matches. Germline V CDR1 and CDR2: SGHVS, FNYEAQ. This CDR3 spans 15 amino acids.

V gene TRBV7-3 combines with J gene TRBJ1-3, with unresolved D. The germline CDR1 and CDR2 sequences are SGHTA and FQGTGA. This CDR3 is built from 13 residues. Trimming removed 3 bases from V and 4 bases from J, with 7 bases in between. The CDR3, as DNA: TGTGCCAGCAGCTTGTCGGTCGGAAACACCATATATTTT. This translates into CASSLSVGNTIYF.

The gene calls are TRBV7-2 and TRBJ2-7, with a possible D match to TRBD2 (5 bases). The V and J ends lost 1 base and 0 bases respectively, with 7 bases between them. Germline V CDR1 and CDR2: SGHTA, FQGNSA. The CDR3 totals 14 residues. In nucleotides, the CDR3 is TGTGCCAGCAGCTTAGTAGGGAGCTCCTACGAGCAGTACTTC. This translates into CASSLVGSSYEQYF.

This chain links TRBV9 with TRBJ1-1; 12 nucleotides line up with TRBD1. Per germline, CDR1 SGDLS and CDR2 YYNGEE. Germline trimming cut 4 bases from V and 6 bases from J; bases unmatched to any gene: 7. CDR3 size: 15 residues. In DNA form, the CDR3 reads TGTGCCAGCAGCCTCGGGGGACAGGGGGCCGCTGAAGCTTTCTTT. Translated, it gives CASSLGGQGAAEAFF.

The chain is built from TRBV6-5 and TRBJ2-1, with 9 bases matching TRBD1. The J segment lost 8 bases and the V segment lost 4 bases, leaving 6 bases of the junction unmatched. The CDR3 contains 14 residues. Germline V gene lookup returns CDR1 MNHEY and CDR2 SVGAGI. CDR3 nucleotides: TGTGCCAGCAGTTTGACCCGGGACAGGGATGAGCAGTTCTTC. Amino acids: CASSLTRDRDEQFF.

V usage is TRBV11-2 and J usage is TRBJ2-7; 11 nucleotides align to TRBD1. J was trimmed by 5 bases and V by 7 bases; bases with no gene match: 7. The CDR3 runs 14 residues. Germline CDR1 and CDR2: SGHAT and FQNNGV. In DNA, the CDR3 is TGTGCCAGCACCTCCGGGACAGGGGGTCACGAGCAGTACTTC. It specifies CASTSGTGGHEQYF.

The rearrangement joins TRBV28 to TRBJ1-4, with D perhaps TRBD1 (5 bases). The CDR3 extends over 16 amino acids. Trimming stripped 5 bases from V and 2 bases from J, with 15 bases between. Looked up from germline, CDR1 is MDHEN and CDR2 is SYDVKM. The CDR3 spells CASSRGNLGTNEKLFF. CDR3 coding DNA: TGTGCCAGCAGTAGGGGCAACTTGGGGACTAATGAAAAACTGTTTTTT.

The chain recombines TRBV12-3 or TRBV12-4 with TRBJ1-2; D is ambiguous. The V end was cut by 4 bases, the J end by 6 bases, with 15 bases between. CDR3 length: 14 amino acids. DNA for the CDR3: TGTGCCAGCAGTTACTTACAGCCCCTGGATGGCTACACCTTC. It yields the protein CASSYLQPLDGYTF.

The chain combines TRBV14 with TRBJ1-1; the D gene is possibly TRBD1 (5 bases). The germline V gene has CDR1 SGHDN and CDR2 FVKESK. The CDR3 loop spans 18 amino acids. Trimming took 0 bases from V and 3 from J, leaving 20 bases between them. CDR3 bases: TGTGCCAGCAGCCAAGAACTGGGGAAGGGGCGATTGGACACTGAAGCTTTCTTT. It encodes CASSQELGKGRLDTEAFF.

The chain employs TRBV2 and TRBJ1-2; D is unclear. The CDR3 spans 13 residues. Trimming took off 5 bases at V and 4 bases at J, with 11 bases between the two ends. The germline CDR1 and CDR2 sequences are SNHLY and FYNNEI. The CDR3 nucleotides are TGTGCCAGCAGTACCGACGGAGTCTATGGCTACACCTTC. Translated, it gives CASSTDGVYGYTF.

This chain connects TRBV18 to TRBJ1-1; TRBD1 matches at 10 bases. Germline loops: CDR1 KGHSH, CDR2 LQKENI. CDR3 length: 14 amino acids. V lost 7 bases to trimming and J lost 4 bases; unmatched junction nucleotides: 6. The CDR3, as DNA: TGTGCCAGCTACAGGGACAGGGGCGTCACTGAAGCTTTCTTT. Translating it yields CASYRDRGVTEAFF.

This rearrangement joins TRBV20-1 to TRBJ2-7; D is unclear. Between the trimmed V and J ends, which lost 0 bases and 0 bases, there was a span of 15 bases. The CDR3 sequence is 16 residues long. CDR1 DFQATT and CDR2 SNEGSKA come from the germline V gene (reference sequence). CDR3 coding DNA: TGCAGTGCTAGAGATCTCAGAGGCAGGAGCTCCTACGAGCAGTACTTC. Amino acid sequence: CSARDLRGRSSYEQYF.

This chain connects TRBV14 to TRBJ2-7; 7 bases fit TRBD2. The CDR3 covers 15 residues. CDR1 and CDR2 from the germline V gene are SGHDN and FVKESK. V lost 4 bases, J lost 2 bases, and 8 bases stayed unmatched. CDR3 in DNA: TGTGCCAGCAGCCCCCATCCGGGAGGTACCTACGAGCAGTACTTC. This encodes CASSPHPGGTYEQYF.

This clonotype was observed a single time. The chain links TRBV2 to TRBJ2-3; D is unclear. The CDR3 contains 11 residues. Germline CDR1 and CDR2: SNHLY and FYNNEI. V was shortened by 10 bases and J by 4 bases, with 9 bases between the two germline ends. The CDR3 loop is CATAGPDTQYF. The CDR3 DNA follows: TGTGCCACCGCTGGGCCAGATACGCAGTATTTT.

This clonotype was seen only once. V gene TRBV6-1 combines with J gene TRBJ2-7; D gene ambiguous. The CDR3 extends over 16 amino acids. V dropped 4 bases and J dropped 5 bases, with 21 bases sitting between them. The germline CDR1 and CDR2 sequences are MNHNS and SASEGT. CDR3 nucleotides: TGTGCCAGCAGTGGAGGCTCTGGGTTGGGTGGAGACGAGCAGTACTTC. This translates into CASSGGSGLGGDEQYF.

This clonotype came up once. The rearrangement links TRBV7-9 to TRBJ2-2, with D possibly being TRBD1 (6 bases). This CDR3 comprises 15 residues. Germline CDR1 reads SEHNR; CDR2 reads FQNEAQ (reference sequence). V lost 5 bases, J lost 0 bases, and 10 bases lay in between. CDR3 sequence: CASSLQGPNTGELFF. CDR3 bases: TGTGCCAGCAGCCTACAGGGCCCGAACACCGGGGAGCTGTTTTTT.

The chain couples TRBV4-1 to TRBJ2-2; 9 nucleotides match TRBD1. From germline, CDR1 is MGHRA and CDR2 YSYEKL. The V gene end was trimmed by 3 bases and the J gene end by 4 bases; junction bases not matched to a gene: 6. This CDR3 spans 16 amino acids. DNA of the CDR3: TGCGCCAGCAGCCAGTACACAGGGGGCACCACCGGGGAGCTGTTTTTT. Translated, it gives CASSQYTGGTTGELFF.

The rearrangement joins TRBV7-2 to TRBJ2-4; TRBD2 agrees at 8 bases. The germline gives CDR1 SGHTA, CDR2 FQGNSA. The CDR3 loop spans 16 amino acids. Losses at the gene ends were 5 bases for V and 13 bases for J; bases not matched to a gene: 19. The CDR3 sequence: CASSRTDLPTSAIQYF. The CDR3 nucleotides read TGTGCCAGCAGCCGTACTGATCTCCCGACTAGCGCGATCCAGTACTTC.